The 24 T cell receptor beta chains below were found in one sample sequenced in a study of cytomegalovirus exposure and HLA in healthy donors. PCR involved 60 Vbeta and 13 Jbeta primers. Assay: immunoSEQ multiplex PCR; the TCRdb copy retains only in-frame clones and omits some. The sample has under 150,000 clones; roughly 60% are singletons. The specimen was PBMCs. All receptors come from a woman between 35 and 50 years old in good health and CMV-seronegative.

V is TRBV7-8 and J is TRBJ2-7, with TRBD1 identical over 11 bases. This CDR3 is 15 amino acids long. V lost 1 base to trimming and J lost 6 bases; unmatched junction nucleotides: 5. Germline V gene sequence: CDR1 SGHVS, CDR2 FQNEAQ. CDR3 coding DNA: TGTGCCAGCAGCTTAGGGGGGACAGGGGGAGGCGAGCAGTACTTC. Its protein is CASSLGGTGGGEQYF.

This chain connects TRBV4-2 to TRBJ1-2, with 8 bases matching TRBD1. Losses at the gene ends were 4 bases for V and 4 bases for J; bases not matched to a gene: 17. Germline CDR1 is LGHNA and CDR2 is YNFKEQ. CDR3 length: 18 residues. CDR3: CASSPQQTQTGASYGYTF. The CDR3 coding sequence is TGTGCCAGCAGCCCTCAACAGACCCAGACAGGGGCCAGCTATGGCTACACCTTC.

This clone has just one count. Other nucleotide sequences in the sample specify the same CDR3. This chain uses TRBV4-2 with TRBJ2-1, with D maybe TRBD2 (5 bases). V was shortened by 1 base and J by 4 bases, with 17 bases between the two germline ends. Germline V gene lookup returns CDR1 LGHNA and CDR2 YNFKEQ. This CDR3 contains 17 residues. The CDR3 coding sequence is TGTGCCAGCAGCCAAGCTGGAACCGCCCGGGGTTACAATGAGCAGTTCTTC. Protein sequence: CASSQAGTARGYNEQFF.

The chain couples TRBV9 to TRBJ2-1; TRBD2 aligns across 11 bases. In germline, CDR1 is SGDLS, CDR2 YYNGEE. The CDR3 extends over 15 amino acids. Losses at the gene ends were 3 bases for V and 9 bases for J; bases not matched to a gene: 8. The CDR3 loop is CASSATTSGVGEQFF. The CDR3 DNA follows: TGTGCCAGCAGCGCTACGACTAGCGGGGTTGGTGAGCAGTTCTTC.

The rearrangement uses TRBV27 and TRBJ2-2, with D possibly being TRBD1 (5 bases). From germline, CDR1 is MNHEY and CDR2 SMNVEV (reference sequence). This CDR3 spans 13 amino acids. Trimming took 7 bases from V and 4 from J, leaving 10 bases between them. The DNA of the CDR3 is TGTGCCAGCAAAAGGGGAATCACCGGGGAGCTGTTTTTT. It is translated as CASKRGITGELFF.

In this sample, this clone turned up once. The CDR3, as DNA: TGTGCCTGGAGTGTAGCAGGGATTCGAACAGATACGCAGTATTTT. It translates to CAWSVAGIRTDTQYF. The rearrangement links TRBV30 to TRBJ2-3, with a tentative D call TRBD1 (5 bases). The CDR3 totals 15 residues. Germline CDR1 and CDR2: GTSNPN and SVGIG (reference sequence). Between the trimmed V and J ends, which lost 0 bases and 3 bases, there was a span of 13 bases.

The rearrangement links TRBV5-6 to TRBJ2-7; 9 nucleotides align to TRBD2. The CDR3 has 13 amino acids. Germline loops: CDR1 SGHDT, CDR2 YYEEEE. J lost 6 bases, V lost 0 bases, and 1 base had no gene match. CDR3 nucleotide sequence: TGTGCCAGCAGCTTGGGCGGGGGGGCCGAGCAGTACTTC. Translation gives CASSLGGGAEQYF.

This sequence joins TRBV10-3 and TRBJ1-4; TRBD1 agrees at 8 bases. From germline, CDR1 is ENHRY and CDR2 SYGVKD. The ends lost 3 bases at V and 6 bases at J; junction bases unmatched: 6. The CDR3 consists of 15 residues. The CDR3 spells CAISDSGTGDEKLFF. For the CDR3, the DNA is TGTGCCATCAGTGATTCCGGGACAGGAGATGAAAAACTGTTTTTT.

The chain links TRBV4-1 to TRBJ2-7; D remains ambiguous. CDR3 length: 12 amino acids. In germline, CDR1 is MGHRA, CDR2 YSYEKL. V lost 0 bases, J lost 4 bases, and 4 bases lay in between. Written as DNA, the CDR3 is TGCGCCAGCAGCCAAGACCCGTACGAGCAGTACTTC. It codes for CASSQDPYEQYF.

This sequence joins TRBV5-1 and TRBJ1-4, with D tentatively TRBD1 (6 bases). CDR3 length: 16 amino acids. V was shortened by 1 base and J by 7 bases, with 17 bases between the two germline ends. Germline CDR1 reads SGHRS; CDR2 reads YFSETQ. The DNA for the CDR3 is TGCGCCAGCAGCTTGACAGGGCGGGCGAGGACTGAAAAACTGTTTTTT. It translates to CASSLTGRARTEKLFF.

V usage is TRBV5-1 and J usage is TRBJ2-3, with a weak D call TRBD1 (5 bases). The CDR3 covers 16 residues. CDR1 SGHRS and CDR2 YFSETQ come from the germline V gene. The V end was cut by 0 bases, the J end by 0 bases, with 11 bases between. DNA for the CDR3: TGCGCCAGCAGCTTGGCCACAGGACCTAGCACAGATACGCAGTATTTT. Translated: CASSLATGPSTDTQYF.

The CDR3 DNA follows: TGTGCCAGCAGCTCTCACCGCGGGGGGGAGGAGGGCCAGTACTTC. The encoded protein is CASSSHRGGEEGQYF. V gene TRBV7-2 combines with J gene TRBJ2-5; 9 nucleotides match TRBD2. The CDR3 contains 15 residues. Germline CDR1 reads SGHTA; CDR2 reads FQGNSA. With V trimmed by 4 bases and J by 10 bases, 13 bases remained unmatched.

This clone has a handful of counts. The chain recombines TRBV11-1 with TRBJ1-1; TRBD1 aligns across 8 bases. Per the germline V gene, CDR1 is SGHAT and CDR2 is FQDESV (reference sequence). The CDR3 loop spans 13 amino acids. J gave up 7 bases and V 6 bases, and 7 bases lay outside the gene matches. CDR3 sequence reads: CASRSQGAGEAFF. The CDR3 bases are TGTGCCAGCAGAAGCCAGGGGGCCGGTGAAGCTTTCTTT.

CDR3 amino acids: CASSFKGQGAGKLFF. In DNA, the CDR3 is TGTGCCAGCAGCTTCAAGGGACAGGGGGCAGGAAAACTGTTTTTT. The V and J genes are TRBV7-6 and TRBJ1-4; 12 bases are shared with TRBD1. From germline, CDR1 is SGHVS and CDR2 FNYEAQ. This CDR3 has 15 amino acids. The junction had 6 bases not matched to a gene; V was cut back by 3 bases and J by 10 bases. The full variable domain, its missing parts supplied by reference TRBV7-6 and TRBJ1-4, is GAGVSQSPRYKVTKRGQDVALRCDPISGHVSLYWYRQALGQGPEFLTYFNYEAQQDKSGLPNDRFSAERPEGSISTLTIQRTEQRDSAMYRCASSFKGQGAGKLFFGSGTQLSVL.

In its sample, this clone was seen a few times. The V and J genes are TRBV11-2 and TRBJ1-2, with TRBD1 as a possible D gene (5 bases). The CDR3 covers 15 residues. Germline-derived CDR1 and CDR2 are SGHAT and FQNNGV. Trimming pared 3 bases from V and 4 bases from J, leaving 15 bases between. The CDR3 here is CASSFGSRATYGYTF. The CDR3 bases are TGTGCCAGCAGCTTTGGTAGCAGGGCTACCTATGGCTACACCTTC.

The V gene is TRBV9, the J gene TRBJ1-6, with D uncertain. The CDR3 is made up of 13 amino acids. V was pared by 3 bases and J by 8 bases, with 9 bases between. Germline CDR1 and CDR2: SGDLS and YYNGEE. CDR3 in amino acids: CASSGQPYSPLHF. CDR3 sequence (DNA): TGTGCCAGCAGCGGACAACCTTATTCACCCCTCCACTTT.

A few counts support this clone. This chain connects TRBV30 to TRBJ1-2; 12 positions match TRBD1. Germline V gene lookup returns CDR1 GTSNPN and CDR2 SVGIG (reference sequence). V was pared by 4 bases and J by 8 bases, with 11 bases of the junction left unmatched. This CDR3 contains 15 residues. The CDR3 here is CAWKIAGTGGGGYTF. The CDR3 coding sequence is TGTGCCTGGAAGATAGCCGGGACAGGGGGCGGGGGCTACACCTTC.

This clone was detected a few times. The rearrangement joins TRBV28 to TRBJ1-2; the match to TRBD1 covers 9 bases. The V gene's germline CDR1 is MDHEN and CDR2 SYDVKM. V gave up 6 bases and J gave up 11 bases; unmatched junction bases: 19. The CDR3 length is 16 residues. The CDR3 bases are TGTGCCAGCAGCTATACCTCGGGACAGGGAAGGAATTTATACACCTTC. Translated, it gives CASSYTSGQGRNLYTF.

This chain connects TRBV6-1 to TRBJ2-6; tentatively, D is TRBD1 (6 bases). Looked up from germline, CDR1 is MNHNS and CDR2 is SASEGT. CDR3 size: 17 residues. V lost 0 bases and J 2 bases, leaving 11 bases between the germline ends. CDR3 DNA sequence: TGTGCCAGCAGTGAAGCGCAGGGGATTGCTGGGGCCAACGTCCTGACTTTC. The encoded protein is CASSEAQGIAGANVLTF.

This clone was seen more than once but under ten times. The chain couples TRBV4-3 to TRBJ1-5, with unresolved D. Deletions cut 6 bases from V and 4 bases from J, with 10 bases between. The germline gives CDR1 LGHNA, CDR2 YSLEER. The CDR3 runs to 13 residues. CDR3 in amino acids: CASSLGVNQPQHF. The CDR3 DNA is TGCGCCAGCAGTCTGGGCGTTAATCAGCCCCAGCATTTT.

The J gene is TRBJ2-7, the V gene TRBV19; possibly TRBD1 for D (6 bases). This CDR3 is 15 amino acids long. Germline assignment: CDR1 LNHDA and CDR2 SQIVND (reference sequence). The V end lost 5 bases, the J end lost 6 bases, and 20 bases lay between the germline ends. The CDR3 DNA follows: TGTGCCAGTAGTTCAACAGGGTTTGGAGCCAGCGAGCAGTACTTC. Translating gives CASSSTGFGASEQYF.

The chain links TRBV7-9 to TRBJ1-1, with 7 positions matching TRBD1. Germline CDR1 and CDR2: SEHNR and FQNEAQ (reference sequence). This CDR3 is built from 15 residues. V lost 2 bases and J lost 3; bases outside the gene matches: 6. The CDR3 DNA follows: TGTGCCAGCAGCTTACCGCAGGGGGTCGACACTGAAGCTTTCTTT. This translates into CASSLPQGVDTEAFF.

The chain combines TRBV10-3 with TRBJ1-1; D is unclear. Trimming removed 0 bases from V and 5 bases from J, with 13 bases in between. Germline values: CDR1 ENHRY, CDR2 SYGVKD. This CDR3 comprises 15 residues. The CDR3 loop reads CAISESNSGGTEAFF. The CDR3 bases are TGTGCCATCAGTGAGTCCAACTCCGGCGGGACTGAAGCTTTCTTT.

This sequence joins TRBV5-4 and TRBJ2-7, with 11 bases identical to TRBD2. Germline CDR1 reads SGHNT; CDR2 reads YYREEE (reference sequence). The CDR3 runs to 16 residues. J was trimmed by 2 bases and V by 5 bases; bases with no gene match: 9. CDR3 amino acids: CASSRGSSGGTYEQYF. The CDR3 DNA is TGTGCCAGCAGTAGGGGCTCTAGCGGGGGGACCTACGAGCAGTACTTC.